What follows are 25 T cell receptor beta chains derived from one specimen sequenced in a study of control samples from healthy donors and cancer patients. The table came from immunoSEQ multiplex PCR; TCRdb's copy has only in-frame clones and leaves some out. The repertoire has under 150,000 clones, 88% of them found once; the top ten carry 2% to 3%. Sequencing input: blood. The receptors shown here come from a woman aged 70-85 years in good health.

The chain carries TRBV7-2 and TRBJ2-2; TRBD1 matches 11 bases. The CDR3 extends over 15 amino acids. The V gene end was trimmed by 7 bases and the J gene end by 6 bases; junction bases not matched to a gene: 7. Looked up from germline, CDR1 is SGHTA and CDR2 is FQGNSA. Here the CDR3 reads CASTGQGAHAGELFF. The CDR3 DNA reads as TGTGCCAGCACCGGACAGGGGGCTCACGCCGGGGAGCTGTTTTTT.

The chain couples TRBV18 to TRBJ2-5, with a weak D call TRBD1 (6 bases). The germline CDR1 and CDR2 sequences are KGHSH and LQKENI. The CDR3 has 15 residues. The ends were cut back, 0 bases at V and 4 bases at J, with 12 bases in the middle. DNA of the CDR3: TGTGCCAGCTCACCACCCAGGGGTGAGGGAGAGACCCAGTACTTC. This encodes CASSPPRGEGETQYF.

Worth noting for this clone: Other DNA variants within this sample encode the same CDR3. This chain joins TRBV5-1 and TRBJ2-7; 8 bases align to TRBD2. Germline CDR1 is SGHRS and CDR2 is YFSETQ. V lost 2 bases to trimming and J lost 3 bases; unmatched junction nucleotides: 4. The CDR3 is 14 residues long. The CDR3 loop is CASSFGLAGYEQYF. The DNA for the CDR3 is TGCGCCAGCAGCTTTGGGCTAGCGGGCTACGAGCAGTACTTC.

CDR3 nucleotide sequence: TGTGCCAGCAAAGAGACAGGGGTAAATTCACCCCTCCACTTT. Protein: CASKETGVNSPLHF. The chain joins TRBV2 to TRBJ1-6, with 8 bases lining up with TRBD1. The CDR3 has 14 amino acids. Trimming took 7 bases from V and 7 from J; bases not matched to a gene: 6. In germline, CDR1 is SNHLY, CDR2 FYNNEI.

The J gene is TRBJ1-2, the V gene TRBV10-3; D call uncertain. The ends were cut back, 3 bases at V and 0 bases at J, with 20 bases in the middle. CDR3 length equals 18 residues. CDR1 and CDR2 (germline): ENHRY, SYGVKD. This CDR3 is CAISDKLGTAKPNYGYTF. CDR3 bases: TGTGCCATCAGTGATAAACTAGGTACAGCCAAACCTAACTATGGCTACACCTTC.

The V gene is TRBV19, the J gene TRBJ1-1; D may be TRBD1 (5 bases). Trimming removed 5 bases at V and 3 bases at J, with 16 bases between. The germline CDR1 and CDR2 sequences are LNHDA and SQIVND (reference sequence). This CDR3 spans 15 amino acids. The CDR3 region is CASSDPWGVDTEAFF. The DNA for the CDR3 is TGTGCCAGTAGTGACCCATGGGGGGTGGACACTGAAGCTTTCTTT.

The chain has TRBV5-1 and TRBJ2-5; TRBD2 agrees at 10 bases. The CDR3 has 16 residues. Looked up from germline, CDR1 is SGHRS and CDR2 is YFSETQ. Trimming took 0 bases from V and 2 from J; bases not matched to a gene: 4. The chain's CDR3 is CASSLAASGGQETQYF. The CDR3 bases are TGCGCCAGCAGCTTGGCGGCTAGCGGGGGACAAGAGACCCAGTACTTC.

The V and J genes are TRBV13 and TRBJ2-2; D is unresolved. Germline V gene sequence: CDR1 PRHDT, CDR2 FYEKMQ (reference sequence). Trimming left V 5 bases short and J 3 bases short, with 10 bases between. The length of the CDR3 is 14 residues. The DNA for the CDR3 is TGTGCCAGCAGCCCCCCCCACGACACCGGGGAGCTGTTTTTT. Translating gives CASSPPHDTGELFF.

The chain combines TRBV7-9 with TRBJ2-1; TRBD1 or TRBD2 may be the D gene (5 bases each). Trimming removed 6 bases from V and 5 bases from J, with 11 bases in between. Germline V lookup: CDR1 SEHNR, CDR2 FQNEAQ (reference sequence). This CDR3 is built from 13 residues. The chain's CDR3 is CASRLGTDNEQFF. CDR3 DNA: TGTGCCAGCAGACTTGGGACCGACAATGAGCAGTTCTTC.

CDR3 DNA: TGTGCCAGCAGCATGAATTCGGTTAAAGAGACCCAGTACTTC. Amino acid sequence: CASSMNSVKETQYF. The chain couples TRBV7-8 to TRBJ2-5; D gene uncertain. Trimming shortened V by 5 bases and J by 3 bases, and 13 bases separated the two germline ends. The CDR3 covers 14 residues. Germline loops: CDR1 SGHVS, CDR2 FQNEAQ.

The CDR3 DNA reads TGTGCCAGCAGCCCGGGACAGCAACCCAAGAAGACCCAGTACTTC. Residues: CASSPGQQPKKTQYF. J is TRBJ2-5 and V is TRBV7-2, with 7 bases lining up with TRBD1. V lost 5 bases and J lost 6; bases outside the gene matches: 12. CDR3 size: 15 residues. CDR1 and CDR2 (germline): SGHTA, FQGNSA. Full variable domain (rest looked up from reference TRBV7-2 and TRBJ2-5): GAGVSQSPSNKVTEKGKDVELRCDPISGHTALYWYRQSLGQGLEFLIYFQGNSAPDKSGLPSDRFSAERTGGSVSTLTIQRTQQEDSAVYLCASSPGQQPKKTQYFGPGTRLLVL.

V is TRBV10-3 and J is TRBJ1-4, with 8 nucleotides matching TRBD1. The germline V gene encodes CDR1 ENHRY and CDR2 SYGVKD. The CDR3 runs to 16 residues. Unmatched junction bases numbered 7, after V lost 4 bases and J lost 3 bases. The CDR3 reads CAISGATGGPNEKLFF. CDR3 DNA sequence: TGTGCCATCAGTGGAGCCACAGGGGGTCCTAATGAAAAACTGTTTTTT.

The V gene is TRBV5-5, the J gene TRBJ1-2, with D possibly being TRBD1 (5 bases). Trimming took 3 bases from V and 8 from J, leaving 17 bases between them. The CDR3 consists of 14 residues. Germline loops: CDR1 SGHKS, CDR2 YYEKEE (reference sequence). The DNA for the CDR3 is TGTGCCAGCAGCTCGGGGGGATCCAGCCGAGGCTACACCTTC. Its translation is CASSSGGSSRGYTF.

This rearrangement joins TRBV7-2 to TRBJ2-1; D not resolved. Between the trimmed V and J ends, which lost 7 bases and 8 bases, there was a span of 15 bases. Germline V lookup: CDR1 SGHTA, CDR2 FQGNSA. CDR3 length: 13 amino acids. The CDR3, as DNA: TGTGCCAGCAAACCCCCCCCCATGCATGAGCAGTTCTTC. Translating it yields CASKPPPMHEQFF.

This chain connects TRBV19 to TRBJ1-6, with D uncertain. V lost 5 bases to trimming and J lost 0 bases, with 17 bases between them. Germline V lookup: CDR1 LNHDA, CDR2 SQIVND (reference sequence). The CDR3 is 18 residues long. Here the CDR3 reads CASSAQPGLHSYNSPLHF. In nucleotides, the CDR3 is TGTGCCAGTAGTGCCCAGCCGGGCCTTCACTCCTATAATTCACCCCTCCACTTT.

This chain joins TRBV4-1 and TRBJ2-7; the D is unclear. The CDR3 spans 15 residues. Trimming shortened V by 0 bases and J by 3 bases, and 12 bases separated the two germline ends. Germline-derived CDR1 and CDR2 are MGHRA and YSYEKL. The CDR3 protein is CASSQDVNGFYEQYF. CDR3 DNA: TGCGCCAGCAGCCAAGACGTGAACGGGTTCTACGAGCAGTACTTC.

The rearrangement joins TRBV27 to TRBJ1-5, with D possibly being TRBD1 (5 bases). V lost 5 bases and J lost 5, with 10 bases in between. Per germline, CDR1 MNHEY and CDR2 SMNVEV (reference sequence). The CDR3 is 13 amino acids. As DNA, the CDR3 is TGTGCCAGCAGTCCCGGGGGAGATCAGCCCCAGCATTTT. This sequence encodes CASSPGGDQPQHF.

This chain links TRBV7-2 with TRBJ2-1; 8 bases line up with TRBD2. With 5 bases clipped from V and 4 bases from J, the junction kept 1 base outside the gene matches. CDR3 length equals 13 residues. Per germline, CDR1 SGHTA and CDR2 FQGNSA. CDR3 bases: TGTGCCAGCAGCCCGGGGGGGTACAATGAGCAGTTCTTC. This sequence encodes CASSPGGYNEQFF.

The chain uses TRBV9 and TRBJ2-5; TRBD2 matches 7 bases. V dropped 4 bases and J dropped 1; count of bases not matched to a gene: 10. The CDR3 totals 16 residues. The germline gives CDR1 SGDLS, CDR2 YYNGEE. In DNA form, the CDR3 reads TGTGCCAGCAGCTCCCGACTGGGGGGGACCCAAGAGACCCAGTACTTC. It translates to CASSSRLGGTQETQYF.

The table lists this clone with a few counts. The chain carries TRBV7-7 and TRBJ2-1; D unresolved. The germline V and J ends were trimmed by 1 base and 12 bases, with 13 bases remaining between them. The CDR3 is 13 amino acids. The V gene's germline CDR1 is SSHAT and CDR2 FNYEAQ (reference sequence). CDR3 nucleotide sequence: TGTGCCAGCAGCTTAGTTACGTGGTCAAGGCAGTTCTTC. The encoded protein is CASSLVTWSRQFF.

The CDR3 DNA reads as TGTGCCAGCAGCCCATGGGGGGGGGAGGCCACTGAAGCTTTCTTT. Protein sequence: CASSPWGGEATEAFF. The rearrangement joins TRBV11-3 to TRBJ1-1; possible D gene TRBD1, 5 bases. Germline-derived CDR1 and CDR2 are SGHNT and YENEEA. Trimming cost V 5 bases and J 4 bases, with 17 bases left between them. This CDR3 comprises 15 residues.

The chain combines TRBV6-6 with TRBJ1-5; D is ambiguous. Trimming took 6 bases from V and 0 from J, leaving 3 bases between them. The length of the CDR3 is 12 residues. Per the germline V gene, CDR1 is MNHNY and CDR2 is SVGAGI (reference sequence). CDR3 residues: CASRGSNQPQHF. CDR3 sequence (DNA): TGTGCCAGCAGGGGTAGCAATCAGCCCCAGCATTTT.

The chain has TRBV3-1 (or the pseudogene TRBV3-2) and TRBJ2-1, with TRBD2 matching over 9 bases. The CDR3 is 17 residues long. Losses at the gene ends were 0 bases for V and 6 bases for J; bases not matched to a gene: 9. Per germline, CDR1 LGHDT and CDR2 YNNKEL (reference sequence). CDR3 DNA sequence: TGTGCCAGCAGCCAAGATTCTTCGAGCGGGGGGTTCAATGAGCAGTTCTTC. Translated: CASSQDSSSGGFNEQFF.

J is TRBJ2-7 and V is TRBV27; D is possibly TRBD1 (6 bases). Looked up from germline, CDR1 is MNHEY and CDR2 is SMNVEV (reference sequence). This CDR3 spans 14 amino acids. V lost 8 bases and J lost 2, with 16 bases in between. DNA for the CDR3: TGTGCCAGCGCCATCCACAGGGCCGCCTACGAGCAGTACTTC. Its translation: CASAIHRAAYEQYF.

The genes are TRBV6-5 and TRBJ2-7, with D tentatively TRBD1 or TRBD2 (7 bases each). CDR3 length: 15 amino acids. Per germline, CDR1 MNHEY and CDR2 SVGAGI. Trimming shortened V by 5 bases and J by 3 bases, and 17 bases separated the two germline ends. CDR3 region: CASSHGRGGFYEQYF. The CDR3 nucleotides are TGTGCCAGCAGTCATGGCAGGGGGGGTTTCTACGAGCAGTACTTC.